Here is one TCR beta chain with its context. The antigen is not known. One entry per CDR3 protein results from TCRdb running MiXCR on the 5' RACE reads. The sample lists some 690,000 distinct CDR3 sequences; 21% were seen once. The donors were all healthy and Caucasian. The data derive from a study of identical twins. General study points: Zero-insertion analyses might be partly confounded by invariant T cells like MAIT and iNKT.

V shed 5 bases and J 0 bases; nucleotides not matched to a gene: 4. The CDR3 runs 15 residues. These sequences were also reported in another study, on T cells expressing NK-cell markers. This second study says: Seven HCMV-seropositive donors and one seronegative donor made up the eight sequenced donors.

The TCR originated in a young woman in good health. Input material: PBMCs. V gene TRBV12-3 or TRBV12-4 combines with J gene TRBJ2-7; TRBD1 matches at 10 bases. CDR3 bases: TGTGCCAGCAGTCCGGGACAGGGGACCTCCTACGAGCAGTACTTC. Translating it yields CASSPGQGTSYEQYF.